The entry below gives a single T cell receptor beta chain sequence along with its context. Its antigen is unidentified. The CDR3 length is 15 residues. The V and J ends lost 3 bases and 1 base, in that order; junction bases with no gene match: 2. Germline V gene data show CDR1 as MNHEY and CDR2 as SMNVEV (reference sequence). This entry comes from a study of radiotherapy plus CTLA-4 blockade in lung cancer. Study summary: Roughly a sixth of enrolled patients responded objectively, and more than 25% had disease control.

General study findings and limits: Tumor-derived TCR clones expanded in blood after radiotherapy plus ipilimumab. Reportedly, early blood T cell clone dynamics best predicted response, with interferon-beta.

Data came from immunoSEQ multiplex PCR; TCRdb stores just in-frame clones and leaves some out. Among about 97,000 clones listed, roughly 74% were seen once. Sequencing was performed on peripheral blood, taken from a patient treated with radiotherapy plus ipilimumab. The chain combines TRBV27 with TRBJ2-2; TRBD1 agrees at 7 bases. This clonotype was obtained from a human donor with non-small cell lung cancer who had a partial response to radiotherapy plus ipilimumab. Some clones in this sample may be carry-over from other donors' samples. This chain's CDR3 is CASSFDRVNTGELFF. In nucleotides, the CDR3 is TGTGCCAGCAGTTTCGACAGGGTGAACACCGGGGAGCTGTTTTTT.